These 20 T cell receptor beta chains were all obtained from the same sample, sequenced in a study of T-cell reconstitution after alpha-beta-depleted transplantation in children. For TCRbeta, the library was prepared with unique molecular identifiers. One entry per CDR3 protein results from TCRdb running MiXCR on the PCR reads. The table lists some 80,000 distinct CDR3 sequences, 15% to 20% of them singletons. The source material was PBMCs, mostly from graft donor cells, sampled 360 days after TCRalphabeta/CD19-depleted stem cell transplant. These receptors were collected from a male patient aged 2 to 10 who had a stem cell transplant for acute lymphoblastic leukemia, so the T cells may come from the graft donor.

This clonotype turned up a few times. The chain joins TRBV11-2 to TRBJ2-1, with TRBD2 identical over 11 bases. The CDR3 spans 18 residues. Germline CDR1 and CDR2: SGHAT and FQNNGV. V was pared by 3 bases and J by 0 bases, with 7 bases of the junction left unmatched. CDR3 coding DNA: TGTGCCAGCAGCTTGAGGGGACTAGCGGTGAGCTCCTACAATGAGCAGTTCTTC. This gives the protein CASSLRGLAVSSYNEQFF.

This chain uses TRBV7-9 with TRBJ2-7, with a tentative D call TRBD2 (6 bases). V was clipped by 2 bases and J by 7 bases, with 15 bases between them. Germline CDR1 and CDR2: SEHNR and FQNEAQ (reference sequence). The CDR3 runs to 14 residues. This chain's CDR3 is CASSLLRLGLEQYF. As DNA, the CDR3 is TGTGCCAGCAGCTTACTTCGACTAGGTCTAGAGCAGTACTTC.

The V and J genes are TRBV2 and TRBJ1-1; no firm D call. V was shortened by 5 bases and J by 4 bases, with 11 bases between the two germline ends. Germline CDR1 is SNHLY and CDR2 is FYNNEI. CDR3 length: 13 amino acids. CDR3 nucleotides: TGTGCCAGCAGTCCCCAACGGGTCACTGAAGCTTTCTTT. This encodes CASSPQRVTEAFF.

There are a few counts of this clonotype. V is TRBV6-5 and J is TRBJ1-5, with D possibly TRBD1 on 5 matching bases. The germline gives CDR1 MNHEY, CDR2 SVGAGI. This CDR3 comprises 15 residues. V was cut by 2 bases and J by 6 bases, with 14 bases left in between. CDR3 protein: CASSYEPRGGQPQHF. In DNA form, the CDR3 reads TGTGCCAGCAGTTACGAACCGAGGGGCGGTCAGCCCCAGCATTTT.

This clonotype was seen a handful of times. The chain recombines TRBV20-1 with TRBJ2-3, with D perhaps given as TRBD1 or TRBD2 (5 bases each). From germline, CDR1 is DFQATT and CDR2 SNEGSKA (reference sequence). The CDR3 has 13 amino acids. V gave up 6 bases and J gave up 8 bases, with 18 bases separating them. CDR3 region: CSAQGPAHRTQYF. In DNA, the CDR3 is TGCAGTGCCCAGGGACCGGCCCATCGTACGCAGTATTTT.

This chain joins TRBV12-5 and TRBJ2-1, with 8 bases fitting TRBD1. Germline lookup yields CDR1 LGHNT and CDR2 FRNRAP. J gave up 0 bases and V 1 base, and 8 bases lay outside the gene matches. This CDR3 comprises 18 residues. CDR3 amino acids: CASGLGRTGMSSYNEQFF. CDR3 nucleotide sequence: TGTGCTAGTGGTTTGGGACGGACAGGGATGAGCTCCTACAATGAGCAGTTCTTC. Looking up the rest from reference TRBV12-5 and TRBJ2-1 gives the full variable domain: DARVTQTPRHKVTEMGQEVTMRCQPILGHNTVFWYRQTMMQGLELLAYFRNRAPLDDSGMPKDRFSAEMPDATLATLKIQPSEPRDSAVYFCASGLGRTGMSSYNEQFFGPGTRLTVL.

The chain has TRBV12-3 or TRBV12-4 and TRBJ2-7; TRBD2 aligns across 15 bases. The V gene end was trimmed by 5 bases and the J gene end by 8 bases; junction bases not matched to a gene: 4. The CDR3 totals 14 residues. The CDR3 DNA sequence: TGTGCCAGCAGTGCCGGACTAGCGGGAGGGAAGCAGTACTTC. Its translation: CASSAGLAGGKQYF.

This clonotype showed up many times. The chain employs TRBV5-1 and TRBJ2-2; D perhaps matches TRBD1 (5 bases). V gave up 5 bases and J gave up 4 bases, with 9 bases separating them. Germline assignment: CDR1 SGHRS and CDR2 YFSETQ. The CDR3 consists of 13 residues. The CDR3 DNA is TGCGCCAGCAGACCTCAGGGCACCGGGGAGCTGTTTTTT. Encoded protein: CASRPQGTGELFF.

Ten or more counts support this clonotype. V and J are TRBV6-5 and TRBJ2-7, with 7 bases fitting TRBD2. CDR1 MNHEY and CDR2 SVGAGI come from the germline V gene. The V gene end was trimmed by 0 bases and the J gene end by 3 bases; junction bases not matched to a gene: 11. The CDR3 has 17 residues. CDR3 in DNA: TGTGCCAGCAGTTACTCATGGGGGGGTAGGATAGTCTACGAGCAGTACTTC. Translating gives CASSYSWGGRIVYEQYF.

At least ten counts were recorded for this clonotype. The gene calls are TRBV7-9 and TRBJ1-1, with 7 bases lining up with TRBD1. The CDR3 runs to 15 residues. The V gene's germline CDR1 is SEHNR and CDR2 FQNEAQ (reference sequence). Losses at the gene ends were 6 bases for V and 1 base for J; bases not matched to a gene: 8. CDR3 residues: CASRPKTGRNTEAFF. DNA for the CDR3: TGTGCCAGCAGACCCAAGACAGGGCGGAACACTGAAGCTTTCTTT.

This clonotype has more than one count but fewer than ten. The rearrangement uses TRBV12-3 or TRBV12-4 and TRBJ2-3; possible D gene TRBD2, 6 bases. CDR3 size: 15 residues. Trimming shortened V by 3 bases and J by 0 bases, and 10 bases separated the two germline ends. The DNA for the CDR3 is TGTGCCAGCAGTTTTGGTAGCGGAAGCACAGATACGCAGTATTTT. Translated, it gives CASSFGSGSTDTQYF.

The chain employs TRBV7-9 and TRBJ2-5, with TRBD1 matching over 7 bases. The CDR3 consists of 13 residues. The V and J ends lost 3 bases and 6 bases, in that order; junction bases with no gene match: 4. CDR1 and CDR2 (germline): SEHNR, FQNEAQ (reference sequence). CDR3 in DNA: TGTGCCAGCAGCTTCAAGACAGGGAAGACCCAGTACTTC. It codes for CASSFKTGKTQYF.

In this sample, this clonotype turned up many times. The chain employs TRBV6-5 and TRBJ2-7; D is unclear. Trimming took 2 bases from V and 4 from J, leaving 21 bases between them. The germline gives CDR1 MNHEY, CDR2 SVGAGI. The CDR3 length is 17 residues. Here the CDR3 DNA reads TGTGCCAGCAGTTACCCCATAGGTCCGGGCGGAAGGTACGAGCAGTACTTC. Translated, it gives CASSYPIGPGGRYEQYF.

This clonotype came up a few times. The chain is built from TRBV5-1 and TRBJ1-5; D may be TRBD1 (6 bases). The CDR3 length is 13 residues. The V and J ends lost 3 bases and 5 bases respectively, with 9 bases between them. Germline V lookup: CDR1 SGHRS, CDR2 YFSETQ. The CDR3 loop is CASSSTGHQPQHF. The DNA of the CDR3 is TGCGCCAGCAGCTCCACAGGGCATCAGCCCCAGCATTTT.

This clonotype was seen more than once but under ten times. The CDR3 spells CASSVDGYNEQFF. The CDR3 DNA reads TGCGCCAGCAGCGTGGACGGCTACAATGAGCAGTTCTTC. The V gene is TRBV5-1, the J gene TRBJ2-1; D not certain. This CDR3 spans 13 amino acids. V lost 4 bases and J lost 3, with 8 bases in between. CDR1 is SGHRS and CDR2 is YFSETQ in the germline V gene.

This chain uses TRBV3-1 with TRBJ2-7, with D uncertain. The CDR3 spans 11 residues. The V gene lost 2 bases and the J gene lost 4 bases, with 3 bases spanning the gap. CDR1 LGHDT and CDR2 YNNKEL come from the germline V gene (reference sequence). The CDR3 sequence is CASSQRYEQYF. CDR3 bases: TGTGCCAGCAGCCAACGGTACGAGCAGTACTTC.

The chain combines TRBV12-3 or TRBV12-4 with TRBJ1-4; D is ambiguous. The CDR3 consists of 15 residues. Trimming stripped 4 bases from V and 1 base from J, with 10 bases between. Here the CDR3 DNA reads TGTGCCAGCAGTTCCGGGGTAGGAACTAATGAAAAACTGTTTTTT. This gives the protein CASSSGVGTNEKLFF.

This chain uses TRBV6-5 with TRBJ1-5, with D maybe TRBD1 (6 bases). V dropped 0 bases and J dropped 7 bases, with 13 bases sitting between them. The germline V gene has CDR1 MNHEY and CDR2 SVGAGI. CDR3 size: 15 residues. The CDR3 sequence is CASSYSSRGGQPQHF. The CDR3 DNA reads as TGTGCCAGCAGTTACTCGAGCAGGGGTGGGCAGCCCCAGCATTTT.

In its sample, this clonotype was seen a few times. V usage is TRBV10-3 and J usage is TRBJ1-2, with 7 bases fitting TRBD1. The CDR3 is made up of 13 amino acids. V shed 3 bases, J shed 6 bases, and the junction held 4 bases outside the gene matches. Germline loops: CDR1 ENHRY, CDR2 SYGVKD. CDR3 in amino acids: CAISDTTGHGYTF. The CDR3 nucleotides read TGTGCCATCAGTGACACGACAGGGCATGGCTACACCTTC.

Ten or more counts support this clonotype. The V gene is TRBV7-9, the J gene TRBJ1-5; D remains unclear. This CDR3 contains 15 residues. V lost 10 bases, J lost 5 bases, and 21 bases lay in between. Germline V CDR1 and CDR2: SEHNR, FQNEAQ (reference sequence). CDR3 coding DNA: TGTGCCACCCAAAGAGGCGGGGATAATCATCAGCCCCAGCATTTT. This sequence encodes CATQRGGDNHQPQHF. Full variable domain (outside the CDR3, taken from reference TRBV7-9 and TRBJ1-5): DTGVSQNPRHKITKRGQNVTFRCDPISEHNRLYWYRQTLGQGPEFLTYFQNEAQLEKSRLLSDRFSAERPKGSFSTLEIQRTEQGDSAMYLCATQRGGDNHQPQHFGDGTRLSIL.